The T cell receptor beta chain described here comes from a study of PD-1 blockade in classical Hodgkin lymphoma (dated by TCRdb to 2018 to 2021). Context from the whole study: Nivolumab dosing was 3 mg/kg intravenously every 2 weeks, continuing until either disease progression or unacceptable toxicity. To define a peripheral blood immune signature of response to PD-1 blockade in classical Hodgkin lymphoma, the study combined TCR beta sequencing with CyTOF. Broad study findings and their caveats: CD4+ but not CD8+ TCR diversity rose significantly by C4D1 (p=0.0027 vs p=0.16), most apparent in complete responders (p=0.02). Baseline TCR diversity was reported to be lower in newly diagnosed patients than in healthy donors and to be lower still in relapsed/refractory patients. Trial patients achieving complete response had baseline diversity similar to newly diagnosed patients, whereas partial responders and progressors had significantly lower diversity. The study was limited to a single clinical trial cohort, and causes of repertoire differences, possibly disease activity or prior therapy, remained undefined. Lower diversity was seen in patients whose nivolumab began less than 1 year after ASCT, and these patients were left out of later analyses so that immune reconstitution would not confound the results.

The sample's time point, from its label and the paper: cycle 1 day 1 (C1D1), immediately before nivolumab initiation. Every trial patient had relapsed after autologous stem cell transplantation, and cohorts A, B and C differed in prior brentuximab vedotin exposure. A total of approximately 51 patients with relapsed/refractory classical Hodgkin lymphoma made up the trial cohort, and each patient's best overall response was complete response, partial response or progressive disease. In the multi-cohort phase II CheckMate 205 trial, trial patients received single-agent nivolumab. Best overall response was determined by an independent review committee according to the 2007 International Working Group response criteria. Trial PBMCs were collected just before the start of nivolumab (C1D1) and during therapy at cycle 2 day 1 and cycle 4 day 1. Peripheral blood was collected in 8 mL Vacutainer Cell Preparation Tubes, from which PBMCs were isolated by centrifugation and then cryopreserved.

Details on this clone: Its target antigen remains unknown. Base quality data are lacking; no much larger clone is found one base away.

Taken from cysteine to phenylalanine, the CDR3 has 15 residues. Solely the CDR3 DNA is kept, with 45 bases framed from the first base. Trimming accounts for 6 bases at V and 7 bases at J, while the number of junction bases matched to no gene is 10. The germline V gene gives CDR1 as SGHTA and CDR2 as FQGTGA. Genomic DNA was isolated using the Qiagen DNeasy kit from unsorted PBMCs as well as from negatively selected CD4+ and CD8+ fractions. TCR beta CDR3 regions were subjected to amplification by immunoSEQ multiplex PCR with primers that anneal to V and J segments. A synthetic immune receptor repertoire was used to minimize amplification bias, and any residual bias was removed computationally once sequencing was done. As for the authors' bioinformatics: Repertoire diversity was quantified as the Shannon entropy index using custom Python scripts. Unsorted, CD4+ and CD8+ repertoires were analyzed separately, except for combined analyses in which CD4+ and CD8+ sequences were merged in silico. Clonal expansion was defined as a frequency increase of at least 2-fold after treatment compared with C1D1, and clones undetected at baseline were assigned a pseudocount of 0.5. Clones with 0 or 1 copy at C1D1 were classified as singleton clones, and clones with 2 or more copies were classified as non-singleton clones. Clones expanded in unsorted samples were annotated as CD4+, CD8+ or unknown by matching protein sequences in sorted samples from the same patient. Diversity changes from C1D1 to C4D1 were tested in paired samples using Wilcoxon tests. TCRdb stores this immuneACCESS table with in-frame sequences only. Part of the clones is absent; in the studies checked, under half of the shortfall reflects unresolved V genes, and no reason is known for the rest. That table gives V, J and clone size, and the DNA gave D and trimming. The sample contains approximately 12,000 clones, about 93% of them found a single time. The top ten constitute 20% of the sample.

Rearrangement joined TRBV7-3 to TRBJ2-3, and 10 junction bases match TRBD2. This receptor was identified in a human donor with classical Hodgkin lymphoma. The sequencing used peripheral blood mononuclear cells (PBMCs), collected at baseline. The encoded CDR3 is CASSFGAGGPNTQYF. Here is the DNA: TGTGCCAGCAGTTTCGGAGCGGGGGGGCCAAATACGCAGTATTTT.